The 18 T cell receptor beta chains reported below all come from one sample, sequenced in a study of cytomegalovirus exposure and HLA in healthy donors. PCR was performed using 60 Vbeta and 13 Jbeta primers. TCRdb's copy holds only in-frame clones and misses some; the assay was immunoSEQ multiplex PCR. The data show roughly 100,000 clones, about 77% seen once. Sequencing was performed on PBMCs. These receptors came from a woman between 40 and 50 years old in good health and CMV-seronegative.

V and J are TRBV20-1 and TRBJ1-1; a possible D gene is TRBD1 (5 bases). The CDR3 extends over 11 amino acids. The germline V gene encodes CDR1 DFQATT and CDR2 SNEGSKA (reference sequence). The V gene lost 3 bases and the J gene lost 7 bases, with 9 bases spanning the gap. The CDR3 spells CSASRASEAFF. In DNA form, the CDR3 reads TGCAGTGCTAGCAGGGCTAGTGAAGCTTTCTTT.

V gene TRBV19 combines with J gene TRBJ1-6; TRBD1 matches at 7 bases. CDR3 length: 14 residues. Per the germline V gene, CDR1 is LNHDA and CDR2 is SQIVND (reference sequence). With 6 bases clipped from V and 8 bases from J, the junction kept 7 bases outside the gene matches. The CDR3 DNA reads as TGTGCCAGTAGGACAGGGAGTCGGGATTCACCCCTCCACTTT. Amino acids: CASRTGSRDSPLHF.

The rearrangement joins TRBV19 to TRBJ2-5, with 7 bases lining up with TRBD1. Germline V gene data show CDR1 as LNHDA and CDR2 as SQIVND (reference sequence). This CDR3 is 14 amino acids long. Unmatched junction bases numbered 6, after V lost 6 bases and J lost 2 bases. CDR3 loop: CASRTGSGQETQYF. The CDR3, as DNA: TGTGCCAGTAGGACAGGGTCAGGGCAAGAGACCCAGTACTTC.

The chain uses TRBV9 and TRBJ2-1; the D is unclear. V was cut by 0 bases and J by 4 bases, with 23 bases left in between. The CDR3 runs 19 residues. CDR1 and CDR2 (germline): SGDLS, YYNGEE. The CDR3 protein is CASSVGGQRFQSRYNEQFF. DNA of the CDR3: TGTGCCAGCAGCGTAGGAGGCCAGCGCTTTCAGAGCCGATACAATGAGCAGTTCTTC.

This clone was observed a single time. The V and J genes are TRBV2 and TRBJ1-2; D gene ambiguous. Germline CDR1 reads SNHLY; CDR2 reads FYNNEI. The CDR3 runs to 14 residues. Between the trimmed V and J ends, which lost 3 bases and 2 bases, there was a span of 10 bases. CDR3 in DNA: TGTGCCAGCAGTGAGTTGGGAGAGAACTATGGCTACACCTTC. Its translation is CASSELGENYGYTF.

The chain couples TRBV5-1 to TRBJ2-7; the match to TRBD1 covers 9 bases. Germline loops: CDR1 SGHRS, CDR2 YFSETQ. The CDR3 extends over 14 amino acids. The junction had 10 bases not matched to a gene; V was cut back by 4 bases and J by 8 bases. The CDR3 loop is CASSPRTGDIQQYF. The CDR3 DNA is TGCGCCAGCAGCCCCCGGACAGGGGATATACAGCAGTACTTC.

The J gene is TRBJ1-4, the V gene TRBV6-5; a weak D match, TRBD1 (5 bases). The ends were cut back, 0 bases at V and 9 bases at J, with 14 bases in the middle. CDR1 is MNHEY and CDR2 is SVGAGI in the germline V gene. This CDR3 is built from 15 residues. The DNA for the CDR3 is TGTGCCAGCAGTTACTCACAGGTTATGATGAAAAAACTGTTTTTT. Amino acid sequence: CASSYSQVMMKKLFF.

CDR3 coding DNA: TGTGCCACCGAGATGAGGGCAGGAGAAAACATTCAGTACTTC. This codes for CATEMRAGENIQYF. The genes are TRBV15 and TRBJ2-4, with D possibly being TRBD2 (5 bases). The germline V gene encodes CDR1 LNHNV and CDR2 YYDKDF (reference sequence). The V end lost 8 bases, the J end lost 5 bases, and 16 bases lay between the germline ends. This CDR3 has 14 residues.

The chain couples TRBV5-8 to TRBJ1-6; D is undetermined. Germline CDR1 and CDR2: SGHTS and YDEGEE. This CDR3 region has 14 residues. V lost 4 bases to trimming and J lost 6 bases, with 11 bases between them. CDR3 DNA sequence: TGTGCCAGCAGCAGACGGGTTCGTAATTCACCCCTCCACTTT. Translating gives CASSRRVRNSPLHF.

The genes are TRBV5-1 and TRBJ1-4; TRBD1 matches 7 bases. This CDR3 comprises 16 residues. Germline loops: CDR1 SGHRS, CDR2 YFSETQ. With 4 bases clipped from V and 4 bases from J, the junction kept 10 bases outside the gene matches. CDR3: CASSTTGDGGNEKLFF. CDR3 sequence (DNA): TGCGCCAGCAGCACAACAGGGGACGGGGGTAATGAAAAACTGTTTTTT.

V and J are TRBV9 and TRBJ1-1; 7 positions match TRBD1. The V gene end was trimmed by 8 bases and the J gene end by 0 bases; junction bases not matched to a gene: 10. CDR1 SGDLS and CDR2 YYNGEE come from the germline V gene. This CDR3 has 15 amino acids. The CDR3 sequence: CASTNLGQMNTEAFF. CDR3 nucleotide sequence: TGTGCCAGTACCAATTTGGGACAGATGAACACTGAAGCTTTCTTT.

The V and J genes are TRBV5-5 and TRBJ1-2, with 10 nucleotides matching TRBD1. The CDR3 totals 14 residues. V lost 2 bases to trimming and J lost 6 bases; unmatched junction nucleotides: 4. In germline, CDR1 is SGHKS, CDR2 YYEKEE (reference sequence). CDR3 in amino acids: CASSFGQGDDGYTF. The CDR3 DNA follows: TGTGCCAGCAGCTTCGGACAGGGGGACGATGGCTACACCTTC.

The chain has TRBV7-9 and TRBJ2-5; 7 bases are a match to TRBD1. The CDR3 extends over 17 amino acids. The germline V gene has CDR1 SEHNR and CDR2 FQNEAQ (reference sequence). With V trimmed by 1 base and J by 1 base, 9 bases remained unmatched. The CDR3 DNA is TGTGCCAGCAGCTTAGGGGCAACAGGGGATGGCCAAGAGACCCAGTACTTC. Protein product: CASSLGATGDGQETQYF.

In its sample, this clone was seen once. The chain employs TRBV19 and TRBJ1-5; D unresolved. Germline V lookup: CDR1 LNHDA, CDR2 SQIVND (reference sequence). The CDR3 is made up of 15 amino acids. V shed 1 base and J shed 0 bases, with 7 bases lying between them. CDR3 sequence reads: CASSIGHNSNQPQHF. The CDR3 coding sequence is TGTGCCAGTAGTATAGGACACAATAGCAATCAGCCCCAGCATTTT. Filled out from reference TRBV19 and TRBJ1-5, the complete variable domain reads DGGITQSPKYLFRKEGQNVTLSCEQNLNHDAMYWYRQDPGQGLRLIYYSQIVNDFQKGDIAEGYSVSREKKESFPLTVTSAQKNPTAFYLCASSIGHNSNQPQHFGDGTRLSIL.

This clone was detected once. The rearrangement uses TRBV2 and TRBJ2-3; possibly TRBD2 for D (5 bases). V shed 5 bases and J shed 7 bases, with 7 bases lying between them. The CDR3 runs to 11 residues. The V gene's germline CDR1 is SNHLY and CDR2 FYNNEI. The CDR3: CASSTSYTQYF. The CDR3 DNA reads as TGTGCCAGCAGTACTAGTTATACGCAGTATTTT.

The chain has TRBV29-1 and TRBJ2-2, with D maybe TRBD1 (6 bases). The CDR3 is 14 amino acids. Trimming stripped 5 bases from V and 0 bases from J, with 10 bases between. Looked up from germline, CDR1 is SQVTM and CDR2 is ANQGSEA. CDR3 sequence (DNA): TGCAGCGTTTACAGGGATGCGAACACCGGGGAGCTGTTTTTT. Translation: CSVYRDANTGELFF.

This rearrangement joins TRBV7-9 to TRBJ1-6; 8 nucleotides align to TRBD1. The CDR3 loop spans 15 amino acids. V was pared by 4 bases and J by 7 bases, with 6 bases of the junction left unmatched. Germline V gives CDR1 SEHNR, CDR2 FQNEAQ (reference sequence). This CDR3 reads CASSSGQGGNSPLHF. For the CDR3, the DNA is TGTGCCAGCAGCTCCGGACAGGGAGGGAATTCACCCCTCCACTTT.

This CDR3 reads CASSLAAGASNQPQHF. The CDR3 bases are TGTGCCAGCAGCTTAGCGGCAGGGGCTAGCAATCAGCCCCAGCATTTT. The J gene is TRBJ1-5, the V gene TRBV11-2, with D maybe TRBD1 (6 bases). V lost 1 base to trimming and J lost 0 bases, with 10 bases between them. This CDR3 spans 16 amino acids. Per germline, CDR1 SGHAT and CDR2 FQNNGV.